These 5 T cell receptor beta chains originate from one sample sequenced in a study of T cell responses to AZD1222 COVID-19 vaccine. Clones were read by immunoSEQ multiplex PCR, and TCRdb kept only the in-frame ones, dropping some. This sample yields 150,000 to 200,000 clones, of which roughly 87% are seen a single time; approximately 2.5% belongs to the top ten. Sequenced here: peripheral blood, sampled on day 0 of AZD1222 vaccination. These receptors were taken from an adult in good health.

V and J are TRBV23-1 and TRBJ2-5; the match to TRBD1 covers 11 bases. TRBV23-1 is noted as an ORF with a role that remains uncertain. CDR3 length: 16 amino acids. V trimming: 4 bases; J trimming: 1 base; junction bases outside the gene matches: 5. CDR3 loop: CASSRPGQGVQETQYF. The CDR3 nucleotides are TGCGCCAGCAGTCGTCCGGGACAGGGGGTCCAAGAGACCCAGTACTTC.

The rearrangement uses TRBV3-1 (or the pseudogene TRBV3-2) and TRBJ2-7; TRBD1 aligns across 9 bases. After removal of 0 bases from V and 6 bases from J, the junction contained 9 bases not matched to a gene. This CDR3 region has 16 residues. Germline V gene sequence: CDR1 LGHDT, CDR2 YNNKEL (reference sequence). The CDR3 loop reads CASSQEQWDRVGEQYF. Written as DNA, the CDR3 is TGTGCCAGCAGCCAAGAACAGTGGGACAGGGTCGGCGAGCAGTACTTC.

This clone has more than one count but fewer than ten. The J gene is TRBJ2-1, the V gene TRBV5-4; 7 bases are a match to TRBD2. CDR3 size: 15 residues. The V gene end was trimmed by 0 bases and the J gene end by 9 bases; junction bases not matched to a gene: 9. Germline values: CDR1 SGHNT, CDR2 YYREEE (reference sequence). The CDR3 loop reads CASSLGGGSAVEQFF. Here the CDR3 DNA reads TGTGCCAGCAGCTTGGGCGGCGGGAGTGCAGTTGAGCAGTTCTTC.

V is TRBV27 and J is TRBJ1-1; D uncertain. The V gene's germline CDR1 is MNHEY and CDR2 SMNVEV (reference sequence). CDR3 size: 17 residues. The ends were cut back, 0 bases at V and 0 bases at J, with 14 bases in the middle. CDR3: CASSLSPSPIMNTEAFF. The CDR3 DNA follows: TGTGCCAGCAGTTTATCTCCATCCCCGATCATGAACACTGAAGCTTTCTTT.

J is TRBJ1-6 and V is TRBV18, with 10 bases matching TRBD1. Looked up from germline, CDR1 is KGHSH and CDR2 is LQKENI. The junction had 2 bases not matched to a gene; V was cut back by 4 bases and J by 2 bases. CDR3 length: 16 amino acids. CDR3 sequence: CASSHGQGAYNSPLHF. CDR3 in DNA: TGTGCCAGCTCACACGGACAGGGGGCCTATAATTCACCCCTCCACTTT. The whole variable domain, filled in from reference TRBV18 and TRBJ1-6, reads NAGVMQNPRHLVRRRGQEARLRCSPMKGHSHVYWYRQLPEEGLKFMVYLQKENIIDESGMPKERFSAEFPKEGPSILRIQQVVRGDSAAYFCASSHGQGAYNSPLHFGNGTRLTVT.